The TCR beta chain described here comes from a study of control samples from healthy donors and cancer patients. Only a few counts were recorded for this clone. The germline V and J ends were trimmed by 6 bases and 5 bases, with 19 bases remaining between them. Per germline, CDR1 MNHEY and CDR2 SVGAGI. The CDR3 totals 15 residues. Profiling relied on immunoSEQ multiplex PCR, and the TCRdb table lists in-frame clones only, not all of them. The sample lists roughly 94,000 clones, roughly 84% seen once, with roughly 40% in the top ten. The sequenced sample consisted of PBMCs. This TCR derives from a man aged 65-85 years with lung cancer. This chain uses TRBV6-5 with TRBJ2-5; a weak D match, TRBD2 (5 bases). This CDR3 reads CASSPAGHGQETQYF. CDR3 nucleotide sequence: TGTGCCAGCAGCCCCGCGGGCCATGGGCAGGAGACCCAGTACTTC.